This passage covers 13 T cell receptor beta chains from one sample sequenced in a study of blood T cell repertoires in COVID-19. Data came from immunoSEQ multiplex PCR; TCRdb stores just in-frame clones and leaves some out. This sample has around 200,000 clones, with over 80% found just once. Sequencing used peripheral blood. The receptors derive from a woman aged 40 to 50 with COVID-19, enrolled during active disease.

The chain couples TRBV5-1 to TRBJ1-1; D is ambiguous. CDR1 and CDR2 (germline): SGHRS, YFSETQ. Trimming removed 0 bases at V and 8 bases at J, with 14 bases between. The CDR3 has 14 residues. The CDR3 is CASSLASAGGEAFF. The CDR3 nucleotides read TGCGCCAGCAGCTTGGCCAGTGCAGGTGGGGAAGCTTTCTTT.

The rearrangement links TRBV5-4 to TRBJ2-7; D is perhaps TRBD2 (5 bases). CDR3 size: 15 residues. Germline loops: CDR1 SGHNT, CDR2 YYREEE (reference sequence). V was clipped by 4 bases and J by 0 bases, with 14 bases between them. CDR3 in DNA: TGTGCCAGCAGCGGATTTGAGGGCAGCTCCTACGAGCAGTACTTC. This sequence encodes CASSGFEGSSYEQYF.

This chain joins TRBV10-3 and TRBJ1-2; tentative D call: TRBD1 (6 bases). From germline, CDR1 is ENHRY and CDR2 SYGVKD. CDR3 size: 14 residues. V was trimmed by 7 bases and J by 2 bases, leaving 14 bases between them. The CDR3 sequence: CAINRDNPNYGYTF. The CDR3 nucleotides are TGTGCCATCAATCGGGACAATCCAAACTATGGCTACACCTTC.

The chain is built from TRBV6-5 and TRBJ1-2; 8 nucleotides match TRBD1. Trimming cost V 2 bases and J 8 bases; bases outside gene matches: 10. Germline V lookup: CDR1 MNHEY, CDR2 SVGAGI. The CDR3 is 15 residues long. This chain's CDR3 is CASSYGTGSLRGYTF. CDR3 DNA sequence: TGTGCCAGCAGTTACGGGACAGGATCACTGAGAGGCTACACCTTC.

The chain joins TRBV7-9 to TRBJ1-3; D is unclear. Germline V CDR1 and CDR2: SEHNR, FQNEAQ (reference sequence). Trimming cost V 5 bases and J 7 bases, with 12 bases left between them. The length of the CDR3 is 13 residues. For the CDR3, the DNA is TGTGCCAGCAGCCCCGGTACTGTGAACACCATATATTTT. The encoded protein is CASSPGTVNTIYF.

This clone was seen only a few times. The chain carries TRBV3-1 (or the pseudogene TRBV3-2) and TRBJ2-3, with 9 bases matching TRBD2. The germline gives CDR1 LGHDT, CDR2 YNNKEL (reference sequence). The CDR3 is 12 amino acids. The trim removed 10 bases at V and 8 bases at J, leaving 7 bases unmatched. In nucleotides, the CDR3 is TGTGCCACCAGTAGCGGGAGTAGTACGCAGTATTTT. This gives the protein CATSSGSSTQYF.

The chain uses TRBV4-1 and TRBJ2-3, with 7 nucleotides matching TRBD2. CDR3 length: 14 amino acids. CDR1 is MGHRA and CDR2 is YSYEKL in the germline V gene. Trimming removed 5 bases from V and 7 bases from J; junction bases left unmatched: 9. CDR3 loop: CASSGEGWRNTQYF. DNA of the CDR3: TGCGCCAGCAGCGGGGAGGGGTGGAGGAATACGCAGTATTTT.

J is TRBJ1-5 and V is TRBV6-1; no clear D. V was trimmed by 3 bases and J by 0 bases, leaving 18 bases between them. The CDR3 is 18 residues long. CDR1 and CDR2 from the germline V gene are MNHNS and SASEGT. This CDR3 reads CASSDPVEVFHSNQPQHF. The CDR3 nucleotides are TGTGCCAGCAGTGACCCTGTGGAGGTCTTCCATAGCAATCAGCCCCAGCATTTT.

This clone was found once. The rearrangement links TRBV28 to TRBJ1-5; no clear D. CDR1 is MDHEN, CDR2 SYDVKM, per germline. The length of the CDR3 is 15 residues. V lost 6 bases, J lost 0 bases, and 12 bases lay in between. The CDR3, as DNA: TGTGCCAGCAGAGCAACAGATTATAGCAATCAGCCCCAGCATTTT. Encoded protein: CASRATDYSNQPQHF.

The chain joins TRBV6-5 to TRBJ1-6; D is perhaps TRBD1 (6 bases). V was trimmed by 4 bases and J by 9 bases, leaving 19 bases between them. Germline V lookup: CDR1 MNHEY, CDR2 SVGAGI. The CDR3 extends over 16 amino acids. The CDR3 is CASSSEVGGLSSPLHF. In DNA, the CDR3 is TGTGCCAGCAGTTCCGAAGTGGGGGGGCTCAGTTCACCCCTCCACTTT.

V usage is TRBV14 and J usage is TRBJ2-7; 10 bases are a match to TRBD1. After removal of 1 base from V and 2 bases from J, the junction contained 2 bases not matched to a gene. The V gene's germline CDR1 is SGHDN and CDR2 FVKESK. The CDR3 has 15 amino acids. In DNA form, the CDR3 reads TGTGCCAGCAGCCAAGCGACAGGGGGCCCCTACGAGCAGTACTTC. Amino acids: CASSQATGGPYEQYF. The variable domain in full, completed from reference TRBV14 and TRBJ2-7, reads EAGVTQFPSHSVIEKGQTVTLRCDPISGHDNLYWYRRVMGKEIKFLLHFVKESKQDESGMPNNRFLAERTGGTYSTLKVQPAELEDSGVYFCASSQATGGPYEQYFGPGTRLTVT.

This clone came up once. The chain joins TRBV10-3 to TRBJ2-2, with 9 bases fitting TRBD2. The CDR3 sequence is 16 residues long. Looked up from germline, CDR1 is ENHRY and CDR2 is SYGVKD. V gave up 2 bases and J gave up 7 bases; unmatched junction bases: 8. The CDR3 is CAISELSGRLDGELFF. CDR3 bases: TGTGCCATCAGTGAGCTAAGCGGGAGGCTTGACGGGGAGCTGTTTTTT.

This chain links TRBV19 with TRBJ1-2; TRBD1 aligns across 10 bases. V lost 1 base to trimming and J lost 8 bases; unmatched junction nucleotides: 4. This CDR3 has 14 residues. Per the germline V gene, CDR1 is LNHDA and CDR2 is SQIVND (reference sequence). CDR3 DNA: TGTGCCAGTAGTATAGCCGGGACAGGGGACGGCTACACCTTC. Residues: CASSIAGTGDGYTF. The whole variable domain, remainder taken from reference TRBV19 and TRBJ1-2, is DGGITQSPKYLFRKEGQNVTLSCEQNLNHDAMYWYRQDPGQGLRLIYYSQIVNDFQKGDIAEGYSVSREKKESFPLTVTSAQKNPTAFYLCASSIAGTGDGYTFGSGTRLTVV.